Reported below is one T cell receptor beta chain. Germline CDR1 reads KGHSH; CDR2 reads LQKENI. The V and J ends lost 2 bases and 4 bases respectively, with 9 bases between them. CDR3 length: 14 residues. The sample is drawn from a study of blood T cell repertoires in COVID-19. Study as a whole: PBMCs, B-cell-depleted T cells, or T cells provided the cDNA or gDNA that made up the material.

The authors' processing: Estimation of nucleated cell counts relied on the amplification of reference gene primers. Produced via immunoSEQ multiplex PCR; TCRdb's table is partial and in-frame only. That table is the source of V, J and clone size, and D and trimming were worked out from the DNA. The table lists tens of thousands of clones, 88% of them singletons. This clonotype was obtained from a human donor in a cohort sampled during active COVID-19. The genes are TRBV18 and TRBJ1-5; the D gene is possibly TRBD1 (5 bases). The source material was peripheral blood. In DNA, the CDR3 is TGTGCCAGCTCACCAGGAGGGGCAAATCAGCCCCAGCATTTT. Protein sequence: CASSPGGANQPQHF.